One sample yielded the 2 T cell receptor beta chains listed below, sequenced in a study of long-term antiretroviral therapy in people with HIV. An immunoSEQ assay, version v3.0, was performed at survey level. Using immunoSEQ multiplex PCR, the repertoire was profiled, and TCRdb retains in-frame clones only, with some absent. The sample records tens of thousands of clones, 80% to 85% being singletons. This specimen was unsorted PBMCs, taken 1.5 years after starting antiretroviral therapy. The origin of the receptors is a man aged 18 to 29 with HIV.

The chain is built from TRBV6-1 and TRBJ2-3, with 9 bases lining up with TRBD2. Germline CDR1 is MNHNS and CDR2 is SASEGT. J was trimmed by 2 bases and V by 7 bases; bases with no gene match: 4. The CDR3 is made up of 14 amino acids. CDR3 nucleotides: TGTGCCAGCACGGGACTAGCACACACAGATACGCAGTATTTT. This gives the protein CASTGLAHTDTQYF.

The CDR3 region is CARKSTDTQYF. The CDR3 DNA is TGTGCTAGGAAAAGCACAGATACGCAGTATTTT. The rearrangement joins TRBV27 to TRBJ2-3, with D uncertain. CDR1 MNHEY and CDR2 SMNVEV come from the germline V gene (reference sequence). The CDR3 sequence is 11 residues long.